This entry is about one T cell receptor (beta chain). What it binds is not known. Documented treatment: over 15 received Ad26.COV2.S at low or high dose, single or two shots; 5 received placebo; per-sample allocation not given. Samples were taken on day 63 after the first vaccine or placebo injection. This sample is drawn from a study of Ad26.COV2.S vaccination and SARS-CoV-2 variants. Study summary: Donor was in the COV1001 Ad26.COV2.S trial arm. Study observations and caveats: Substantial post-vaccination breadth of spike-specific CD8+ and CD4+ T cell responses was reported.

Germline lookup yields CDR1 SGHKS and CDR2 YYEKEE (reference sequence). V was pared by 1 base and J by 2 bases, with 11 bases of the junction left unmatched. CDR3 length: 17 amino acids. This table comes from immunoSEQ multiplex PCR, and its TCRdb copy is limited to in-frame clones, with some not included. The sample includes about 400,000 clones, around 92% of them seen just once. This receptor was taken from a person between 18 and 65 years old who received the Ad26.COV2.S COVID-19 vaccine or a placebo. This chain links TRBV5-5 with TRBJ2-7; 8 bases fit TRBD2. This specimen was peripheral blood, taken in a trial of Ad26.COV2.S vaccine versus placebo. For the CDR3, the DNA is TGTGCCAGCAGCTTGTCTGGCGGGGGGACTCGAACCTACGAGCAGTACTTC. As protein: CASSLSGGGTRTYEQYF.